The clone carrying this T cell receptor (beta chain) was seen just once. Its antigen is not known. These data are taken from a study of T cell responses to AZD1222 COVID-19 vaccine. Broader study findings: It was only after the peak T cell response that any repertoires were sampled. At study baseline, merely five or six AZD1222 recipients were seropositive.

Clones were sequenced by immunoSEQ multiplex PCR, and TCRdb holds only the in-frame ones, with some missing. Among tens of thousands of clones listed, 88% were seen once. This receptor was obtained from an adult in good health. Sequenced material: peripheral blood, taken on day 0 of MenACWY control vaccination.

The CDR3 sequence: CAWSLPGGGEQFF. The DNA of the CDR3 is TGTGCCTGGAGTTTACCAGGGGGGGGTGAGCAGTTCTTC. The V and J genes are TRBV30 and TRBJ2-1; D possibly uses TRBD1 or TRBD2 (7 bases each). Trimming pared 2 bases from V and 9 bases from J, leaving 14 bases between. This CDR3 is 13 amino acids long. The germline V gene encodes CDR1 GTSNPN and CDR2 SVGIG (reference sequence). The full variable domain, in which reference TRBV30 and TRBJ2-1 provide the parts outside the CDR3, is SQTIHQWPATLVQPVGSPLSLECTVEGTSNPNLYWYRQAAGRGLQLLFYSVGIGQISSEVPQNLSASRPQDRQFILSSKKLLLSDSGFYLCAWSLPGGGEQFFGPGTRLTVL.